This paragraph covers one T cell receptor beta chain sequence. The entry originates in a study of shared clonotypes between healthy human individuals. Assay used: immunoSEQ multiplex PCR; TCRdb lists only in-frame clones, some missing. The sample yields some 1.5 million clones, 98% seen once. The CDR3 runs 13 residues. Germline CDR1 MNHNS, CDR2 SASEGT. V lost 9 bases and J 3 bases, leaving 12 bases between the germline ends. The sequenced sample was naive CD4+ T cells sorted from blood. Subset in this sample: CD45RA+ positively selected. The chain combines TRBV6-1 with TRBJ2-1; the D gene is possibly TRBD1 (6 bases). The receptor comes from a man aged 25-45 years in good health. CDR3 protein: CASGTMSYNEQFF. CDR3 bases: TGTGCCAGTGGGACAATGAGCTACAATGAGCAGTTCTTC.